This T cell receptor beta chain was found in a study of blood T cell repertoires in COVID-19. CDR1 is LNHNV, CDR2 YYDKDF, per germline (reference sequence). The CDR3 consists of 16 residues. V lost 0 bases, J lost 4 bases, and 7 bases stayed unmatched. Sequencing used immunoSEQ multiplex PCR; TCRdb keeps in-frame clones, though not all of them. This repertoire shows approximately 240,000 clones, roughly nine tenths found once; its top ten account for about 6%. V gene TRBV15 combines with J gene TRBJ2-7; 9 nucleotides line up with TRBD1. Sequenced input: PBMCs or T cells enriched from blood (not recorded which). The TCR comes from a woman aged 30 to 39 with acute COVID-19. Here the CDR3 DNA reads TGTGCCACCAGCAGAGATCGGGGGACAGGGAAGTACGAGCAGTACTTC. It yields the protein CATSRDRGTGKYEQYF. Full variable domain (remainder filled in from reference TRBV15 and TRBJ2-7): DAMVIQNPRYQVTQFGKPVTLSCSQTLNHNVMYWYQQKSSQAPKLLFHYYDKDFNNEADTPDNFQSRRPNTSFCFLDIRSPGLGDTAMYLCATSRDRGTGKYEQYFGPGTRLTVT.